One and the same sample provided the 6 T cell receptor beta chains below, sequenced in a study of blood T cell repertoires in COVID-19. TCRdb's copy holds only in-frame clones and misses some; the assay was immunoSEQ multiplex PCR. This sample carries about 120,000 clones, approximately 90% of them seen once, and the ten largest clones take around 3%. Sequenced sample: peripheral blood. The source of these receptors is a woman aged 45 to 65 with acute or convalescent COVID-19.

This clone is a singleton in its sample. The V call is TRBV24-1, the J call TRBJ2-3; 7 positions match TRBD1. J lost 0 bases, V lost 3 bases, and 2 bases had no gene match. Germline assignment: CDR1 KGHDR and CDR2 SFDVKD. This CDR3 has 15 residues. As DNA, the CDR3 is TGTGCCACCAGTGATAGACAGGGAAGCACAGATACGCAGTATTTT. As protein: CATSDRQGSTDTQYF.

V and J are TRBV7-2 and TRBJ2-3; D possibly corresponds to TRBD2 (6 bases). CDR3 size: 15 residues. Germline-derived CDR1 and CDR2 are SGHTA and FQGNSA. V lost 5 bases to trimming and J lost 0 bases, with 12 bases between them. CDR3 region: CASSPGTSSTDTQYF. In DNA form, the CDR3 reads TGTGCCAGCAGCCCCGGGACTTCTAGCACAGATACGCAGTATTTT. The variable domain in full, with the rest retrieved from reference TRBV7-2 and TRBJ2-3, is GAGVSQSPSNKVTEKGKDVELRCDPISGHTALYWYRQSLGQGLEFLIYFQGNSAPDKSGLPSDRFSAERTGGSVSTLTIQRTQQEDSAVYLCASSPGTSSTDTQYFGPGTRLTVL.

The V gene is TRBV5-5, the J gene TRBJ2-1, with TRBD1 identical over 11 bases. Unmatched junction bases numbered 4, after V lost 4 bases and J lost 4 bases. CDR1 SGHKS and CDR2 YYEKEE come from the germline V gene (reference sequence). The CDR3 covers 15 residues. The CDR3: CASSDRDRGYNEQFF. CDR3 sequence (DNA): TGTGCCAGCAGCGACCGGGACAGGGGGTACAATGAGCAGTTCTTC.

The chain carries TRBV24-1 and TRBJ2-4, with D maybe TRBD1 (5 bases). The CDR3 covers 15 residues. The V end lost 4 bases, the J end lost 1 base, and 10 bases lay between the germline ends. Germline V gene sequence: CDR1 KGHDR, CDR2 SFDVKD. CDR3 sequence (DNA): TGTGCCACCAGTGACACAGGCCGCGCCAAAAACATTCAGTACTTC. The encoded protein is CATSDTGRAKNIQYF.

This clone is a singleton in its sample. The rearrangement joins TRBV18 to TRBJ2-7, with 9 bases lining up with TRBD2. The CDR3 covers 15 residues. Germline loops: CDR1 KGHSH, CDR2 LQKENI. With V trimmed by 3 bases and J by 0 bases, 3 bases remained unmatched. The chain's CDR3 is CASSPPSGNSYEQYF. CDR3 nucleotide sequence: TGTGCCAGCTCACCTCCTAGCGGGAACTCCTACGAGCAGTACTTC.

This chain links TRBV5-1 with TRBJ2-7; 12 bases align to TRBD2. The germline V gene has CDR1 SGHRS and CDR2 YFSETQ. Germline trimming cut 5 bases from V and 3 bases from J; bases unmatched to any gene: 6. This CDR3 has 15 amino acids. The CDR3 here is CASSKGTSGLYEQYF. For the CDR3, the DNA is TGCGCCAGCAGTAAAGGGACTAGCGGGCTCTACGAGCAGTACTTC.